This T cell receptor beta chain was identified in a study of blood T cell repertoires in COVID-19. The wider study: COVID-19 samples collected from the United States, Italy and Spain covered acute and convalescent phases.

The data were produced by immunoSEQ multiplex PCR, yet TCRdb's version contains in-frame clones alone and is incomplete. The repertoire consists of 200,000 or so clones, with 70% to 90% occurring once and the leading ten covering about 8.8%. Enrolled through a virtual design, the participants were between roughly 18 and 90 years of age and came from around 25 US areas. Recovered Cohort 3 donors showed two negative PCRs, clearance, or symptom resolution. V lost 6 bases to trimming and J lost 7 bases; unmatched junction nucleotides: 8. The CDR3 totals 13 residues. The germline V gene encodes CDR1 MNHEY and CDR2 SVGAGI.

Material for sequencing was PBMCs or T cells enriched from blood (not recorded which). The origin of this receptor is a woman between 18 and 30 years old who had recovered from COVID-19. V usage is TRBV6-5 and J usage is TRBJ1-1; TRBD1 matches 7 bases. In nucleotides, the CDR3 is TGTGCCAGCAGGAACGACAGGGCCGGTGAAGCTTTCTTT. It encodes CASRNDRAGEAFF.